Following are 5 T cell receptor beta chains from one sample sequenced in a study of blood T cells in healthy people across ages. Through a sample-barcoded 5' primer and a J-beta primer mix, a second PCR was run for 7 to 11 cycles. From the 5' RACE reads, TCRdb called clonotypes with MiXCR, one entry per CDR3 protein. The top ten hold 23% of the sample, which has 1.8 million or so distinct CDR3 sequences, around 40% seen once. Sequencing used blood. Receptor source: a human donor in good health.

The chain recombines TRBV11-3 with TRBJ2-2; a weak D match, TRBD2 (6 bases). Germline lookup yields CDR1 SGHNT and CDR2 YENEEA. This CDR3 comprises 19 residues. Trimming removed 5 bases at V and 1 base at J, with 23 bases between. Written as DNA, the CDR3 is TGTGCCAGCAGCCCGGGCTTAGGGAAGGGACTCTTGAACACCGGGGAGCTGTTTTTT. It yields the protein CASSPGLGKGLLNTGELFF.

The gene calls are TRBV5-1 and TRBJ2-3, with D tentatively TRBD2 (6 bases). The CDR3 length is 14 residues. V lost 2 bases to trimming and J lost 12 bases, with 19 bases between them. CDR1 is SGHRS, CDR2 YFSETQ, per germline. This CDR3 reads CASSFVEGQETQYF. The DNA for the CDR3 is TGCGCCAGCAGCTTCGTGGAGGGCCAAGAGACCCAGTATTTT. Using reference TRBV5-1 and TRBJ2-3 for the parts outside the CDR3, the full variable domain is KAGVTQTPRYLIKTRGQQVTLSCSPISGHRSVSWYQQTPGQGLQFLFEYFSETQRNKGNFPGRFSGRQFSNSRSEMNVSTLELGDSALYLCASSFVEGQETQYFGPGTRLTVL.

V usage is TRBV7-8 and J usage is TRBJ1-2; D possibly corresponds to TRBD1 (5 bases). CDR3 length: 13 amino acids. The V gene lost 3 bases and the J gene lost 8 bases, with 13 bases spanning the gap. Germline V CDR1 and CDR2: SGHVS, FQNEAQ. The CDR3 nucleotides are TGTGCCAGCAGCTTCGGGGGAGGGCAAGGCTACACCTTC. The encoded protein is CASSFGGGQGYTF.

The rearrangement links TRBV5-1 to TRBJ1-6; a weak D match, TRBD1 (6 bases). Germline lookup yields CDR1 SGHRS and CDR2 YFSETQ. The CDR3 has 14 residues. With 6 bases removed from V and 8 bases from J, the gap between germline ends came to 15 bases. This CDR3 is CASTLTGPDSPLHF. In DNA, the CDR3 is TGCGCCAGCACCCTCACAGGGCCGGATTCACCCCTCCACTTT.

The chain links TRBV27 to TRBJ2-1; TRBD2 matches at 9 bases. The CDR3 loop spans 15 amino acids. CDR1 and CDR2 (germline): MNHEY, SMNVEV (reference sequence). V was clipped by 5 bases and J by 8 bases; unmatched bases: 10. Written as DNA, the CDR3 is TGTGCCAGCAGTGCATTTATGCGGGGGGGAGATGAGCAGTTCTTC. This translates into CASSAFMRGGDEQFF.